This T cell receptor beta chain was found in a study of blood T cell repertoires in COVID-19. Libraries were prepared by immunoSEQ multiplex PCR; TCRdb keeps only in-frame clonotypes and omits some of them. Of a few hundred thousand clones listed, 70% to 90% are singletons. V shed 5 bases, J shed 7 bases, and the junction held 3 bases outside the gene matches. The CDR3 runs 13 residues. The germline CDR1 and CDR2 sequences are MNHNS and SASEGT. This TCR was recovered from a woman aged 80 or over with acute or convalescent COVID-19. The genes are TRBV6-1 and TRBJ2-5, with 11 bases fitting TRBD1. The sequencing sample was made of peripheral blood. CDR3 sequence (DNA): TGTGCCAGCAGTATGGGACAGGGGGGGACCCAGTACTTC. Protein: CASSMGQGGTQYF.